A few counts support the clone carrying this T cell receptor (beta chain). Its specificity is not known. Caucasian individuals from Russia who were healthy and aged about 6 to 95 acted as donors. PCR was performed a second time for about 6 to 12 cycles using a sample-barcoded 5' primer and a J-beta primer mix. Via MiXCR, TCRdb re-called the 5' RACE reads, giving one row per CDR3 protein. The table lists more than 800,000 distinct CDR3 sequences, about 28% of them singletons. There are 17 residues in the CDR3. The germline V and J ends were trimmed by 6 bases and 0 bases, with 18 bases remaining between them. The germline V gene encodes CDR1 MNHNS and CDR2 SASEGT. The data were taken from a study of blood T cells in healthy people across ages. For the study at large: With template switching, about one barcoded beta molecule was captured per two T cells.

Study outcomes and limitations: Significant beta diversity loss was already apparent by age about 42, declining roughly linearly.

The specimen was blood. The TCR sequence derives from an elderly woman in good health. The chain has TRBV6-1 and TRBJ2-1; no clear D gene. The CDR3 region has the DNA TGTGCCAGCAGCCTCGCTAGGTATTTGAGCTCCTACAATGAGCAGTTCTTC. Its protein product is CASSLARYLSSYNEQFF.